The clone carrying this TCR beta chain was counted a single time. Its antigen is undetermined. These data come from a study of CD8 T cells in ankylosing spondylitis. Findings and limits, study-wide: As for the disease-linked clones, they showed a CD8+ phenotype and occurred at relatively low frequencies in peripheral blood. What seemed typical of ankylosing spondylitis blood was a TCR beta motif built from about 8 highly homologous variants. Significant enrichment of disease-linked clones was reportedly seen in matched ankylosing spondylitis synovial fluid.

Preparation of TCR beta libraries was done by quantitative 5'-RACE with molecular barcodes. TCRdb used MiXCR to reprocess the 5' RACE reads, holding one entry per CDR3 protein. The sample records a few hundred thousand distinct CDR3 sequences, about 20% being singletons. V gave up 8 bases and J gave up 8 bases, with 13 bases separating them. Germline CDR1 SGHDN, CDR2 FVKESK. The CDR3 spans 12 residues. The source of this sequence is a male donor with ankylosing spondylitis or in good health (not recorded which). Sequencing input: blood, either unsorted or a sorted T cell fraction (not recorded which). The chain combines TRBV14 with TRBJ2-1; D may be TRBD2 (6 bases). The CDR3 coding sequence is TGTGCCAGCCGAGGGACTTCATATGAGCAGTTCTTC. It specifies CASRGTSYEQFF.